This T cell receptor (beta chain) is from a study of OX40 agonist ivuxolimab in advanced cancers. Whole-study context: Ivuxolimab is an agonistic anti-OX40 (CD134) antibody, and patients were treated with it. Under the entry rules, prior anti-PD-1, anti-PD-L1 or anti-CTLA-4 therapy was allowed, and about 40% had some.

Prior autoimmune disease or systemic immunosuppression barred patients. At cycle 4 day 1, cycle 7 day 1, and baseline, blood was sampled. The CDR3 is 14 amino acids. Trimming removed 2 bases from V and 8 bases from J, with 10 bases in between. Germline V gene lookup returns CDR1 MNHEY and CDR2 SMNVEV (reference sequence). Method: immunoSEQ multiplex PCR; TCRdb's copy keeps in-frame clones and lacks some. Of 10,000 to 15,000 clones detected, around 76% appear once; the ten largest clones hold 32%. This chain uses TRBV27 with TRBJ1-6; D unresolved. Material: CD4+ or CD8+ T cells sorted from blood, obtained in a trial of the OX40 agonist ivuxolimab. This TCR was recovered from an adult with an advanced solid tumor such as melanoma, head and neck, liver or kidney cancer. The CDR3 here is CASSLTGSDSPLHF. CDR3 DNA sequence: TGTGCCAGCAGTTTAACCGGTTCGGATTCACCCCTCCACTTT.